This T cell receptor beta chain stems from a study of blood T cells in healthy people across ages. Aged roughly 6 to 90, donors were systemically healthy Caucasians from Russia. Staff drew roughly 10 milliliters of peripheral blood from each donor. This CDR3 contains 10 residues. The ends were cut back, 6 bases at V and 6 bases at J, with 8 bases in the middle. The germline CDR1 and CDR2 sequences are SQVTM and ANQGSEA. The second PCR ran roughly 7 to 11 cycles with a sample-barcoded 5' primer and J-beta primers. Using its own MiXCR run on the 5' RACE reads, TCRdb lists one record per CDR3 protein. The sample contains about 730,000 distinct CDR3 sequences, roughly 45% of which appear only once.

Sequenced sample: blood. The chain has TRBV29-1 and TRBJ2-5, with D unclear. The sequence came from a woman aged 60-70 years in good health. The CDR3: CSVAMKTQYF. The DNA of the CDR3 is TGCAGCGTCGCCATGAAGACCCAGTACTTC.